A single T cell receptor (beta chain) is shown here with its context. This clonotype has more than one count but fewer than ten. Its antigen specificity is not known. Base qualities are not at hand, and no much larger clone is one base apart. The record originates from a study of identical twins (dated by TCRdb to about 2016). Regarding the research as a whole: To test whether fetal clonotypes persist, this study deep-sequenced TCR alpha and beta repertoires from monozygotic twins, from unrelated adults of various ages, and from cord blood. To rule out contamination, the twin experiments were replicated at different times with different library preparation protocols. Study-wide findings and limitations: Abundant cord blood beta clonotypes had fewer insertions, young adult naive repertoires showed a similar but weaker trend, and memory repertoires showed no such trend. Compared with coincidental sharing between unrelated individuals, an excess of low generation-probability sequences was observed among out-of-frame TCR alpha sequences shared between twins. Zero-insertion analyses could be partly confounded by invariant T cells such as MAIT and iNKT, though diverse VJ usage argued against such confounding for most clonotypes. In monozygotic twins, recombination models systematically underestimated out-of-frame TCR alpha sharing, but the models matched the sharing seen between unrelated individuals. Conclusions relied on cross-sectional statistical analysis, since the same donors could not be followed over many years. Excess twin sharing in beta out-of-frame sequences was weaker because fewer shared sequences lowered the signal-to-noise ratio.

V lost 1 base and J lost 7 bases; the stretch between them is 4 bases long. Looking up the germline V gene (reference sequence) yields CDR1 DFQATT and CDR2 SNEGSKA. Taken from cysteine to phenylalanine, the CDR3 has 10 residues. Only the CDR3 part of the read is kept: 30 bases, read in frame from the first base. Library construction relied on 5' RACE. TCRdb names Illumina HiSeq 2000 as the instrument used. Template switching introduced a universal primer binding site; the final cDNA contained a unique molecular identifier, enabling accurate counting of TCR cDNA molecules. First-strand cDNA for TCR alpha and beta chains was synthesized from specific primers in the conserved constant-segment region. To control for contamination, every cDNA library was double barcoded, receiving both a SMART-Mk sample barcode and Illumina barcodes. TruSeq adapter sequences and Illumina sample barcodes were added in two successive PCR steps. TCR alpha and beta cDNA libraries were sequenced on the Illumina HiSeq platform with custom primers. Concerning the study's data processing: MiGEC was used to process raw reads and extract unique molecular identifiers, and MiXCR was used to find CDR3 positions. Recombination models were inferred per individual with the repgenHMM and IGoR tools using an EM algorithm. Shared clonotypes were analyzed with the tcR package in R, and sharing was normalized by the product of cloneset sizes. To study raw recombination free of thymic and clonal selection effects, out-of-frame nonproductive sequences were analyzed. TCRdb cleaned the public reads at Q25 with fastp, built clones with MiXCR and kept in-frame beta chains. Every entry covers one CDR3 protein and lists the most common genes and DNA from its rows. The V and J calls follow TCRdb's processing rather than the paper's. For this sample the table gives 650,000 to 750,000 distinct CDR3 sequences, of which approximately 22% were detected only once. 4% to 5.5% of the sample is in the top ten clones.

Every donor was a healthy Caucasian. Three pairs of female monozygotic twins, all aged roughly 18 to 29 years, were included in the twin cohort. Peripheral blood mononuclear cells were the source from which RNA for the TCR libraries was isolated. These data are also associated with another study on T cells expressing NK-cell markers. That second report states: In sorted CD3+CD56+NKG2C+, CD3+CD56+NKG2C- and CD3+CD56-NKG2C+ T-cell subsets from 7 or 8 donors, TCR beta-chain repertoires were profiled. Of the eight sequenced donors, seven were found to be HCMV-seropositive and one was found to be HCMV-seronegative. In several experiments an anti-gammadeltaTCR antibody was added to restrict sorting to alphabetaTCR-expressing T cells. In six donors, the dominant CD3+CD56+NKG2C+ clonotypes were among the top 10 CD8+ clonotypes and accounted for about 1.0-7.5% of CD8+ T cells. Those dominant clonotypes were again the most abundant among CD3+CD56-NKG2C+ cells in a handful of donors, at about 25-65%. Whether the expanded NKG2C-expressing T cell clones were specific for HCMV antigens was left unclear. The study sequenced eight donors, all healthy volunteers chosen at random: three men and five women. To determine HCMV serostatus, a commercial ELISA kit was used to detect HCMV-specific IgG in serum. For several donors, bulk peripheral blood T-cell repertoires were additionally sequenced from unsorted PBMC. MIGEC was used to demultiplex reads and group the reads by UMI, and MiTCR was used to assemble and quantify clonotypes. To exclude erroneous sequences, any TCR cDNA sequence not supported by at least two reads was discarded. The tcR package was used for downstream repertoire analysis, and clonotypes were matched between fractions using CDR3 nucleotide sequence together with V segment. Antigen specificity was annotated against VDJdb with VDJmatch, allowing one amino acid substitution in CDR3.

What was sequenced was PBMCs. The sequence links TRBV20-1 to TRBJ1-1, with no confident D gene call. This clonotype was sampled from a woman aged 18-30 years in good health. The CDR3 region reads CSARGGEAFF. The base sequence is TGCAGTGCTAGAGGCGGTGAAGCTTTCTTT.